Listed here are 3 T cell receptor beta chains from one sample, sequenced in a study of blood T cell repertoires in COVID-19 (dated by TCRdb to the early 2020s). The library was made by the immunoSEQ multiplex PCR assay. Drawn from immuneACCESS, this table holds only the in-frame rearrangements with V and J called that TCRdb kept. Clones are partly lost; checked studies trace under half to an unresolved V gene and leave the rest unexplained. Counted in this sample were 70,000 to 95,000 clones; roughly 79% of them appeared once. The biggest ten clones account for 20% to 25% of the sample. The sequenced sample was peripheral blood. The receptors stem from a woman aged 70-85 years with acute or convalescent COVID-19.

This clone was recorded once. J is TRBJ1-6 and V is TRBV7-9, with 9 bases identical to TRBD1. This CDR3 contains 14 residues. The junction had 3 bases not matched to a gene; V was cut back by 6 bases and J by 6 bases. The germline V gene has CDR1 SEHNR and CDR2 FQNEAQ (reference sequence). CDR3 protein: CASRGTGSNSPLHF. For the CDR3, the DNA is TGTGCCAGCAGGGGGACAGGGTCTAATTCACCCCTCCACTTT. Using reference TRBV7-9 and TRBJ1-6 for the parts outside the CDR3, the full variable domain is DTGVSQNPRHKITKRGQNVTFRCDPISEHNRLYWYRQTLGQGPEFLTYFQNEAQLEKSRLLSDRFSAERPKGSFSTLEIQRTEQGDSAMYLCASRGTGSNSPLHFGNGTRLTVT.

The chain combines TRBV9 with TRBJ1-2, with 10 bases fitting TRBD1. V shed 3 bases, J shed 6 bases, and the junction held 2 bases outside the gene matches. Looked up from germline, CDR1 is SGDLS and CDR2 is YYNGEE. The CDR3 runs to 13 residues. This CDR3 reads CASSEGTGDGYTF. The CDR3 coding sequence is TGTGCCAGCAGCGAAGGGACAGGGGATGGCTACACCTTC.

The CDR3 is CASSFPVDNEQFF. The CDR3 coding sequence is TGCGCCAGCAGCTTTCCGGTGGACAATGAGCAGTTCTTC. The chain uses TRBV5-1 and TRBJ2-1; D is ambiguous. The CDR3 extends over 13 amino acids. V lost 2 bases, J lost 5 bases, and 8 bases lay in between. Per the germline V gene, CDR1 is SGHRS and CDR2 is YFSETQ.